A few counts support the clone carrying this TCR beta chain. Its cognate antigen is unknown. This entry comes from a study of identical twins. Regarding the study as a whole: Beta out-of-frame sequences displayed a weaker excess of sharing between twins.

The CDR3 is 16 amino acids. V lost 0 bases, J lost 6 bases, and 18 bases lay in between. Germline-derived CDR1 and CDR2 are MNHEY and SVGEGT. TCRdb reprocessed the 5' RACE reads with MiXCR, giving one entry per CDR3 protein. The table includes under 350,000 distinct CDR3 sequences, more than 8% detected once. The same data also contributed to another study, on yellow fever vaccine responses in identical twins.

The genes are TRBV6-2 or TRBV6-3 and TRBJ2-7; D not resolved. The sample comprised CD8+ T cells sorted from blood. This sequence originates from a woman under 30 in good health. In DNA, the CDR3 is TGTGCCAGCAGTTACTCGATTGGGGTCAGGATTCCCGAGCAGTACTTC. Amino acids: CASSYSIGVRIPEQYF.